This entry describes one T cell receptor beta chain. This clone's antigen is unknown. Qualities for individual bases were not recorded, and no much larger clone is one base off. TCRbeta CDR3 regions were amplified from genomic DNA using the immunoSEQ Assay, a bias-controlled multiplex PCR. In the original analysis: Within the assay, amplification of reference gene primers was used to estimate how many nucleated cells each sample contained. To quantify the absolute abundance of each unique TCRbeta CDR3 rearrangement, sequence reads were collapsed and filtered. Productive Simpson clonality was computed per sample as the square root of Simpson's diversity index over productive rearrangements. The clones in this table, taken by TCRdb from immuneACCESS, are in-frame only. Not every clone is retained; where verified, under half of the shortfall comes from an unresolved V gene, and the cause of the rest is unknown. The V and J calls and clone size were taken over from that table, and D and trimming were inferred from the DNA. A total of 70,000 or so clones appear in this sample, approximately 89% of them only once. The ten largest clonotypes hold roughly 8% of the sample.

This entry is derived from a study of blood T cell repertoires in COVID-19 (dated by TCRdb to 2018 to 2021). General notes on the study: Collaborator samples came from the United States, Italy and Spain and covered acute and convalescent phases of COVID-19. The prospective study material was composed of cDNA or gDNA derived from T cells, B-cell-depleted T cells, or PBMCs. Deeply sampled blood TCRbeta repertoires from subjects exposed to, actively infected with, or recovered from COVID-19 were included in the dataset. The repertoires were released in a freely available public database intended as a resource for research on the immune response to SARS-CoV-2. Samples were obtained from the ongoing ImmuneRACE study (first 160 participants) and from about 1,300 subjects provided by 6 global collaborators. Sample metadata almost always included a de-identified subject ID, COVID-19 status, age in years and sex. Where available, HLA class I and class II types were obtained from metadata supplied by the sample provider rather than from assay-based typing.

General conclusions and limits of the study: Clinical and demographic metadata were provided uncurated, with the amount varying by source and participant.

Whole blood was collected in K2EDTA tubes by collaborating institutions according to the institutions' own protocols. For TCRbeta analysis, collaborators shipped samples in one of three forms: frozen whole blood, isolated PBMCs, or DNA extracted from either of those sample types. Inclusive of the bounding cysteine and phenylalanine, the CDR3 is 15 residues long. The CDR3 DNA has 45 bases and is translated from base 1. At the junction V is shortened by 1 base and J by 8 bases; bases outside the gene matches: 8. The germline V gene (reference sequence) gives CDR1 as SEHNR and CDR2 as FQNEAQ. Recombination connected TRBV7-9 to TRBJ1-2; TRBD1 agrees with 9 junctional bases. The sequenced sample was peripheral blood. This clonotype was sampled from a human donor in a cohort sampled during active COVID-19. The CDR3 protein: CASSLVDRGNVGYTF. The sequenced DNA: TGTGCCAGCAGCTTAGTGGACAGGGGTAACGTGGGCTACACCTTC.